A selection of T cell receptor beta chains follows, all from one sample in a study of cytomegalovirus exposure and HLA in healthy donors. Only in-frame clones appear in the TCRdb table, and some are missing; sequencing was by immunoSEQ multiplex PCR. The table includes more than 95,000 clones, about three quarters detected once. Material for sequencing was PBMCs. The source of these receptors is a woman aged 40 to 50 in good health and CMV-seronegative. CDR3s include the opening cysteine and the closing phenylalanine or tryptophan. A D gene is named only where the DNA matches it firmly. Size values are once, few and many counts, or a class for expanded clones, and some rows have none.

TRBJ1-1 . TRBV18 . TGTGCCAGCTCACCCCCCAGGGTAGCAGGGAACATGAACACTGAAGCTTTCTTT CASSPPRVAGNMNTEAFF
TRBJ1-2 . TRBV2 . TGTGCCAGCAGTGCAGGGATTTTAGTAGGCTATGGCTACACCTTC CASSAGILVGYGYTF
TRBJ2-1 . TRBV13 . TGTGCCAGCAGCTTAGTACTTCGCGGCGGCCCGGGGAGCAGCTCAAATGAGCAGTTCTTC CASSLVLRGGPGSSSNEQFF
TRBJ1-1 . TRBV28 . TGTGCCAGCAGTCTACTCGCTGAAGCTTTCTTT CASSLLAEAFF
TRBJ1-4 . TRBV19 . TGTGCCAGTAGTATAGCCCCTCAACAGGAGAACTATGAAAAACTGTTTTTT CASSIAPQQENYEKLFF
TRBJ2-7 TRBD1 TRBV4-1 . TGCGCCAGCAGCCAGCGCTGGGACAGGGGTAATATCGAAACCTACGAGCAGTACTTC CASSQRWDRGNIETYEQYF
TRBJ1-5 TRBD1 TRBV7-2 . TGTGCCAGCAGCGCTGACAGGGGGAGCAATCAGCCCCAGCATTTT CASSADRGSNQPQHF
TRBJ2-7 TRBD2 TRBV23-1 few TGCGCCAGCAGTCAATCTTGCGGGAGGGCGGGGGAGCAGTACTTC CASSQSCGRAGEQYF
TRBJ2-7 TRBD1 TRBV15 . TGTGCCACCAGCAGAGGGGCAGGGGGCGAGCAGTACTTC CATSRGAGGEQYF
TRBJ1-1 . TRBV5-1 few TGCGCCAGCAGCTTGGGGGGACACCGAGAGGGTGAAGCTTTCTTT CASSLGGHREGEAFF
TRBJ2-7 TRBD2 TRBV4-1 . TGCGCCAGCAGCCAAGAGATGACGACTAGCGGGAGAGCCTACGAGCAGTACTTC CASSQEMTTSGRAYEQYF
TRBJ2-1 . TRBV7-9 . TGTGCCAGCAGCCCGGTTGGTGAGCAGTTCTTC CASSPVGEQFF
TRBJ1-2 TRBD1 TRBV6-6 . TGTGCCAGCACCTCAAACAGGGGGAGCTATGGCTACACCTTC CASTSNRGSYGYTF
TRBJ1-5 . TRBV4-1 . TGCGCCAGCAGCCAAGGTAACTCTCCTCCCCAGCATTTT CASSQGNSPPQHF
TRBJ2-1 TRBD2 TRBV9 . TGTGCCAGCAGCGCCCCTAGCGGTTTAGATCGGAAGGAGCAGTTCTTC CASSAPSGLDRKEQFF
TRBJ1-5 TRBD1 TRBV19 few TGTGCCAGTAGGCGTGACGGACAGGGGAACAATCAGCCCCAGCATTTT CASRRDGQGNNQPQHF
TRBJ2-5 TRBD2 TRBV5-4 . TGTGCCAGCACTGGGGGAGGGCCTAAGGAGACCCAGTACTTC CASTGGGPKETQYF
TRBJ2-1 TRBD1 TRBV11-2 . TGTGCCAGCAGCACACTGACAGGGTGGTCCTACAATGAGCAGTTCTTC CASSTLTGWSYNEQFF
TRBJ1-5 . TRBV28 . TGTGCCAGCAGCCCAACCACAGGATTGTATAGCAATCAGCCCCAGCATTTT CASSPTTGLYSNQPQHF
TRBJ2-2 . TRBV19 . TGTGCCAGCAACAGGGGGCTAGCGGGAGAACACACCGGGGAGCTGTTTTTT CASNRGLAGEHTGELFF
TRBJ1-5 . TRBV27 once TGTGCCAGCAGTGTCAGGGGTGTTGAGAGCAATCAGCCCCAGCATTTT CASSVRGVESNQPQHF
TRBJ2-1 TRBD2 TRBV29-1 . TGCAGCGTTGGGGAGGAGGCGGGAGTGCGCAATGAGCAGTTCTTC CSVGEEAGVRNEQFF
TRBJ2-5 . TRBV27 . TGTGCCAGCAGTTTAACAGGTTTTTACCAAGAGACCCAGTACTTC CASSLTGFYQETQYF
TRBJ1-6 . TRBV19 few TGTGCCAGTAGTACAGGGAACTACTCACCCCTCCACTTT CASSTGNYSPLHF
TRBJ1-1 . TRBV10-2 . TGCGCCAGCAGTGAGTTCCCCGGGACTGAAGCTTTCTTT CASSEFPGTEAFF
TRBJ2-1 . TRBV19 . TGTGCCAGTAAAGTAGAGGGTAACAATGAGCAGTTCTTC CASKVEGNNEQFF
TRBJ2-7 . TRBV15 . TGTGCCACCAGCGGTGAGGGAGTTTCCTACGAGCAGTACTTC CATSGEGVSYEQYF
TRBJ2-5 TRBD2 TRBV6-1 . TGTGCCAGCAGTGTGAATAGCGGGAAAGAGACCCAGTACTTC CASSVNSGKETQYF
TRBJ2-3 TRBD2 TRBV5-1 . TGCGCCAGCAGCTTGGGGACTAGCGGGGATACGCAGTATTTT CASSLGTSGDTQYF
TRBJ2-5 TRBD1 TRBV6-5 few TGTGCCAGCAGCCGACAGGGGCGGCGAGAGACCCAGTACTTC CASSRQGRRETQYF
TRBJ2-1 . TRBV2 . TGTGCCAGCAGTGAATCAGGGTGGAATGAGCAGTTCTTC CASSESGWNEQFF
TRBJ2-2 . TRBV7-6 . TGTGCCAGCAGGACTACGGCGAACACCGGGGAGCTGTTTTTT CASRTTANTGELFF
TRBJ2-7 TRBD1 TRBV7-8 . TGTGCCAGCAGCTTAGGAGGGACAGGGAAACTCTACGAGCAGTACTTC CASSLGGTGKLYEQYF
TRBJ2-5 TRBD1 TRBV28 . TGTGCCAGCAGTATAACAGGGGCTTGGGAGACCCAGTACTTC CASSITGAWETQYF
TRBJ2-5 TRBD1 TRBV10-3 . TGTGCCATCAGCTCGACCACAGGGGAAGAGACCCAGTACTTC CAISSTTGEETQYF
TRBJ2-3 . TRBV21-1 . TGTGCCAGCAGCAACCTAGGACTAGCGGGAGCGCGAACGCAGTATTTT CASSNLGLAGARTQYF
TRBJ2-1 TRBD2 TRBV5-8 . TGTGCCAGCAGCTTCGGTCAGAGCGGGAGGGTGGATGAGCAGTTCTTC CASSFGQSGRVDEQFF
TRBJ2-3 . TRBV4-3 . TGCGCCAGCAGCCAAGCTAAGGAACGGGACACAGATACGCAGTATTTT CASSQAKERDTDTQYF
TRBJ2-1 . TRBV5-1 . TGCGCCAGCAGCTTCGGCCAGGGCGACTACAATGAGCAGTTCTTC CASSFGQGDYNEQFF
TRBJ2-2 TRBD1 TRBV13 . TGTGCCAGCAGCCATTGGACAGGGAACACCGGGGAGCTGTTTTTT CASSHWTGNTGELFF
TRBJ1-5 TRBD1 TRBV5-1 . TGCGCCAGCAGCCCCGGGACAGGGGGCCGAAGTCAGCCCCAGCATTTT CASSPGTGGRSQPQHF
TRBJ2-5 TRBD2 TRBV2 . TGTGCCAGCAGAATAGCGGGAGGGGAAGAGACCCAGTACTTC CASRIAGGEETQYF
TRBJ1-2 . TRBV4-2 . TGTGCCAGCAGCCAGAGCAGGGGAGACTATGGCTACACCTTC CASSQSRGDYGYTF